This TCR beta chain was captured in a study of identical twins. Study observations and caveats: There is a chance that invariant MAIT and iNKT cells partially muddied zero-insertion analyses. The authors drew conclusions from cross-sectional statistical analysis rather than following the same donors.

Comment on this clonotype: The antigen remains undetermined.

Germline V gene sequence: CDR1 SGHRS, CDR2 YFSETQ. The CDR3 has 15 amino acids. The V gene lost 0 bases and the J gene lost 8 bases, with 15 bases spanning the gap. cDNA carried unique molecular identifiers, and a universal primer site was added by template switching. A single record per CDR3 protein comes from TCRdb applying MiXCR to the 5' RACE reads. This table has about 900,000 distinct CDR3 sequences, about 12% appearing once. Everyone who gave samples was a healthy Caucasian. These same records also appear under a second study, on yellow fever vaccine responses in identical twins.

The TCR sequence derives from a woman aged 18-30 years in good health. Sequences were obtained from PBMCs. This chain uses TRBV5-1 with TRBJ2-1, with a weak D call TRBD2 (5 bases). DNA for the CDR3: TGCGCCAGCAGCTTGGTTCAAACAGAGAGGGATGAGCAGTTCTTC. It encodes CASSLVQTERDEQFF.